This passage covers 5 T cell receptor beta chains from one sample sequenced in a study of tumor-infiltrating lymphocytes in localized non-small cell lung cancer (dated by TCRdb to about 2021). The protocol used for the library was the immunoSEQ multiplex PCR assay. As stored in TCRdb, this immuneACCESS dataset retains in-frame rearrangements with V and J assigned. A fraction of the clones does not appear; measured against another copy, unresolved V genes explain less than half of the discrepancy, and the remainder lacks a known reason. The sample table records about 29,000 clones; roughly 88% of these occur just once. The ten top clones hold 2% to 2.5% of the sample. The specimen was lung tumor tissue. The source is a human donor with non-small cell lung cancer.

The CDR3 nucleotides read TGCAGCGTTGCCGGTCAGCTTAGCACAGATACGCAGTATTTT. Amino acid sequence: CSVAGQLSTDTQYF. This sequence joins TRBV29-1 and TRBJ2-3, with D hard to call. Between the trimmed V and J ends, which lost 4 bases and 0 bases, there was a span of 11 bases. The V gene's germline CDR1 is SQVTM and CDR2 ANQGSEA. CDR3 size: 14 residues.

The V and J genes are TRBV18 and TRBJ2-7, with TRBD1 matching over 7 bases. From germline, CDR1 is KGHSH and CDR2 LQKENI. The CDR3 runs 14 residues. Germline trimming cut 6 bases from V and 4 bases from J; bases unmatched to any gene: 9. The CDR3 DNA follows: TGTGCCAGCTCGTCAACGGGACAGATGTACGAGCAGTACTTC. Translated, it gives CASSSTGQMYEQYF.

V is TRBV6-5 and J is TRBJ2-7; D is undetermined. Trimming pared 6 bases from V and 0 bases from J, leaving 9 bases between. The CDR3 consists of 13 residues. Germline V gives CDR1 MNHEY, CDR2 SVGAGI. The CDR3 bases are TGTGCCAGCAGCGGAGATAGCTCCTACGAGCAGTACTTC. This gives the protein CASSGDSSYEQYF.

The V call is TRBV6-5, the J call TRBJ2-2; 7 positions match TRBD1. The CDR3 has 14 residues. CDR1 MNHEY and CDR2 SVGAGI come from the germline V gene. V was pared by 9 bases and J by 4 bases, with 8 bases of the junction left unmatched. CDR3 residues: CARTNRGPTGELFF. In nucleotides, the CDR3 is TGTGCCAGGACTAACAGGGGTCCCACCGGGGAGCTGTTTTTT.

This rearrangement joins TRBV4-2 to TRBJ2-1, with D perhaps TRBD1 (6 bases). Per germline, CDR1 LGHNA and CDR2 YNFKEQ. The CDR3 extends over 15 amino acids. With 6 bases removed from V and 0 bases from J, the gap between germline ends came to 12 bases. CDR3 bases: TGTGCCAGCAGGGGGGCAGAGAGCTCCTACAATGAGCAGTTCTTC. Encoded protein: CASRGAESSYNEQFF.